The 13 T cell receptor beta chains below all came from one sample that was sequenced in a study of HIV-infected patients and healthy controls. Alpha and beta constant-region primers primed reverse transcription of around 0.5 ug RNA. Using multiplexing indices, alpha and beta chain libraries were generated apart by chain-specific third strand synthesis. In TCRdb, the 5' RACE reads were re-called with MiXCR into one record per CDR3 protein. This sample carries 13,000 to 15,000 distinct CDR3 sequences, 9.9% of them seen once, and the ten largest clones take around 6.8%. The repertoire came from unfractionated whole blood and reflected all unsorted peripheral T cells. The sequenced material came from blood. The origin of the receptors is an adult in good health.

Sample share makes this clonotype medium-sized. The chain uses TRBV6-2 or TRBV6-3 and TRBJ2-1; 9 nucleotides line up with TRBD2. CDR1 and CDR2 from the germline V gene are MNHEY and SVGEGT. V was pared by 5 bases and J by 6 bases, with 8 bases of the junction left unmatched. CDR3 length equals 15 residues. CDR3 amino acids: CASSQSGGPPNEQFF. In DNA, the CDR3 is TGTGCCAGCAGTCAAAGCGGGGGGCCTCCCAATGAGCAGTTCTTC.

This clonotype ranks as medium-sized. V and J are TRBV20-1 and TRBJ2-7, with 8 bases aligning to TRBD1. CDR3 length: 12 amino acids. Per the germline V gene, CDR1 is DFQATT and CDR2 is SNEGSKA (reference sequence). CDR3 loop: CREGTGKYEQYF. For the CDR3, the DNA is TGCAGGGAAGGGACAGGAAAGTACGAGCAGTACTTC.

V is TRBV7-2 and J is TRBJ2-6; D ambiguous. V lost 5 bases to trimming and J lost 4 bases, with 18 bases between them. Per the germline V gene, CDR1 is SGHTA and CDR2 is FQGNSA. The CDR3 length is 17 residues. CDR3 coding DNA: TGTGCCAGCAGCCTAAGAGGCGGTGGGGTCGGGGCCAACGTCCTGACTTTC. Protein product: CASSLRGGGVGANVLTF.

Ten or more counts support this clonotype. The V and J genes are TRBV6-1 and TRBJ2-7; D remains unclear. The CDR3 sequence is 16 residues long. Germline V gene sequence: CDR1 MNHNS, CDR2 SASEGT. V was cut by 5 bases and J by 6 bases, with 23 bases left in between. The CDR3 spells CASSNSPGSSASEQYF. Here the CDR3 DNA reads TGTGCCAGCAGTAATTCACCGGGCAGTTCGGCCTCCGAGCAGTACTTC.

Within the sample, this clonotype is medium-sized (0.01 to 0.1%). The J gene is TRBJ2-1, the V gene TRBV29-1, with 8 bases fitting TRBD2. Germline CDR1 is SQVTM and CDR2 is ANQGSEA. CDR3 length: 17 residues. The junction had 10 bases not matched to a gene; V was cut back by 1 base and J by 2 bases. The CDR3 DNA sequence: TGCAGCGTTGAAGGGGCGCAAGCGGGAGTGGCCTACAATGAGCAGTTCTTC. As protein: CSVEGAQAGVAYNEQFF.

The table lists this clonotype with many counts. The V call is TRBV27, the J call TRBJ2-1; D call uncertain. The CDR3 is 14 residues long. Trimming removed 4 bases at V and 4 bases at J, with 11 bases between. Germline V gene data show CDR1 as MNHEY and CDR2 as SMNVEV (reference sequence). The CDR3 DNA is TGTGCCAGCAGTTCTTACCGAACTTACAATGAGCAGTTCTTC. This codes for CASSSYRTYNEQFF.

This clonotype came up many times. V usage is TRBV6-1 and J usage is TRBJ1-5, with D tentatively TRBD1 (5 bases). Trimming stripped 5 bases from V and 3 bases from J, with 11 bases between. The CDR3 contains 14 residues. Germline CDR1 is MNHNS and CDR2 is SASEGT. CDR3 in amino acids: CASSTGPLNQPQHF. The CDR3 DNA is TGTGCCAGCAGTACAGGACCGCTCAATCAGCCCCAGCATTTT.

The V and J genes are TRBV11-2 and TRBJ2-1; 10 bases align to TRBD1. Germline V gene data show CDR1 as SGHAT and CDR2 as FQNNGV. Trimming at V came to 4 bases and at J to 7 bases, leaving 10 bases not matched to a gene. This CDR3 is built from 16 residues. CDR3 DNA: TGTGCCAGCAGCTCCCAAGGGACAGGGGTCCCAAATGAGCAGTTCTTC. Translation gives CASSSQGTGVPNEQFF.

Sample share makes this clonotype medium-sized. V is TRBV28 and J is TRBJ1-1; D unclear. There are 12 residues in the CDR3. The ends were cut back, 9 bases at V and 2 bases at J, with 10 bases in the middle. Germline loops: CDR1 MDHEN, CDR2 SYDVKM. The DNA for the CDR3 is TGTGCCAGTCGGCAGGCCAACACTGAAGCTTTCTTT. Protein sequence: CASRQANTEAFF.

This clonotype was found many times. J is TRBJ2-7 and V is TRBV29-1; D is possibly TRBD1 or TRBD2 (6 bases each). Looked up from germline, CDR1 is SQVTM and CDR2 is ANQGSEA. The germline V and J ends were trimmed by 5 bases and 4 bases, with 18 bases remaining between them. The length of the CDR3 is 14 residues. In nucleotides, the CDR3 is TGCAGCGTTCAGAGGGGGGTTTGGGCGTACGAGCAGTACTTC. This translates into CSVQRGVWAYEQYF.

This clonotype was recorded at least ten times. V is TRBV5-1 and J is TRBJ1-1, with 7 bases identical to TRBD1. The junction had 17 bases not matched to a gene; V was cut back by 4 bases and J by 5 bases. In germline, CDR1 is SGHRS, CDR2 YFSETQ. This CDR3 has 17 residues. CDR3 coding DNA: TGCGCCAGCAGCCCCGGGACAGCCGTCCTTTTAGGTACTGAAGCTTTCTTT. Translating gives CASSPGTAVLLGTEAFF.

This clonotype is classed as medium-sized. The V call is TRBV20-1, the J call TRBJ2-7; unclear D gene. CDR3 length: 13 amino acids. CDR1 DFQATT and CDR2 SNEGSKA come from the germline V gene (reference sequence). Trimming cost V 5 bases and J 2 bases, with 13 bases left between them. The CDR3 sequence is CSARSTETYEQYF. DNA of the CDR3: TGCAGTGCTCGCTCCACTGAAACCTACGAGCAGTACTTC.

This clonotype was counted many times. V is TRBV5-5 and J is TRBJ2-6; D possibly uses TRBD1 or TRBD2 (5 bases each). Germline CDR1 and CDR2: SGHKS and YYEKEE (reference sequence). The CDR3 is 16 residues long. The V and J ends lost 0 bases and 4 bases respectively, with 11 bases between them. CDR3 sequence: CASSLDPGPGANVLTF. DNA of the CDR3: TGTGCCAGCAGCTTGGACCCGGGGCCCGGGGCCAACGTCCTGACTTTC.